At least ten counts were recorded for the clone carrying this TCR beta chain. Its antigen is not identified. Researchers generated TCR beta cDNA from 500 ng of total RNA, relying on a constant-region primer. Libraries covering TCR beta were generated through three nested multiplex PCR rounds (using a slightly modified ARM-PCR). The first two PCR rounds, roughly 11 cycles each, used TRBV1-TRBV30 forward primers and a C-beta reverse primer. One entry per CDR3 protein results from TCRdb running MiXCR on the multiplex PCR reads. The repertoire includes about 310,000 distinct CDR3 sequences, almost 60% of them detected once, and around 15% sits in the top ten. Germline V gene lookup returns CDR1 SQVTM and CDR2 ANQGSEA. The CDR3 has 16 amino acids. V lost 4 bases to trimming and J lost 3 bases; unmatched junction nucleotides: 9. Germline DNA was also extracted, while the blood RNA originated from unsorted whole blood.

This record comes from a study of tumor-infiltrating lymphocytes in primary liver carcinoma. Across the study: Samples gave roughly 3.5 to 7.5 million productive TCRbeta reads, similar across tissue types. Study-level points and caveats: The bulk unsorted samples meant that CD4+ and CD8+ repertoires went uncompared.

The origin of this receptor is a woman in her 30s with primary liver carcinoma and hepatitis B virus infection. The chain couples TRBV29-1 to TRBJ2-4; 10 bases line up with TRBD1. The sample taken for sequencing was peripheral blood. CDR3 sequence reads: CSVVGTGVSDKNIQYF. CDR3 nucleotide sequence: TGCAGCGTTGTTGGGACAGGGGTATCGGACAAAAACATTCAGTACTTC. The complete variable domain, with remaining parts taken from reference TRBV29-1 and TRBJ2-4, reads SAVISQKPSRDICQRGTSLTIQCQVDSQVTMMFWYRQQPGQSLTLIATANQGSEATYESGFVIDKFPISRPNLTFSTLTVSNMSPEDSSIYLCSVVGTGVSDKNIQYFGAGTRLSVL.